This record covers a single T cell receptor (beta chain). Its antigen is currently unknown. It may be a read error: a sequence one base away is much more abundant. The sample is drawn from a study of identical twins. Overall study findings and caveats: For zero-insertion analyses, partial confounding could come from invariant MAIT and iNKT cells. Modeled out-of-frame TCR alpha sharing in monozygotic twins fell below observed levels. Memory repertoires showed no such pattern, whereas abundant cord blood beta clonotypes carried fewer insertions.

After template switching added a universal primer site, the resulting cDNA carried unique molecular identifiers. MiXCR was run by TCRdb on the 5' RACE reads, yielding one entry per CDR3 protein. The profile shows approximately 1.8 million distinct CDR3 sequences, less than 40% of them singletons. Germline values: CDR1 DFQATT, CDR2 SNEGSKA (reference sequence). J lost 4 bases, V lost 0 bases, and 2 bases had no gene match. The CDR3 extends over 14 amino acids. The clonotype originates from a newborn girl in good health. V gene TRBV20-1 combines with J gene TRBJ2-1; 8 nucleotides agree with TRBD2. The source material was cord blood. CDR3 region: CSARDVAGYNEQFF. The CDR3 bases are TGCAGTGCTAGAGATGTAGCGGGGTACAATGAGCAGTTCTTC.